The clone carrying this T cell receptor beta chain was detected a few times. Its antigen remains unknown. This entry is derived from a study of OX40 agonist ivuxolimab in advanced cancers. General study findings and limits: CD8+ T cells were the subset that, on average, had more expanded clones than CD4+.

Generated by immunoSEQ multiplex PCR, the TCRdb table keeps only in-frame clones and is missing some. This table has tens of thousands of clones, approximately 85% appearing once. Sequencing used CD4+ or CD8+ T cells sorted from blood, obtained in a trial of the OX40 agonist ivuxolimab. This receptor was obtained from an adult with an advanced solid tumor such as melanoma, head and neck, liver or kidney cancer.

CDR3 nucleotides: TGTGCCAGCAGTTCCGGACAGGAAGCTCAGCCCCAGCATTTT. Its translation: CASSSGQEAQPQHF. The chain couples TRBV6-5 to TRBJ1-5, with 7 bases lining up with TRBD1. Germline CDR1 and CDR2: MNHEY and SVGAGI. The CDR3 covers 14 residues. Trimming removed 4 bases from V and 6 bases from J; junction bases left unmatched: 6.